This entry features one T cell receptor (beta chain) sequence. The germline V gene encodes CDR1 MGHRA and CDR2 YSYEKL. The CDR3 contains 13 residues. Trimming left V 1 base short and J 7 bases short, with 11 bases between. TCRdb reanalysed the RT-PCR reads using MiXCR and keeps one entry per CDR3 protein. The sample lists over 350,000 distinct CDR3 sequences, about a sixth occurring once. The data derive from a study of patients and donors after allogeneic stem cell transplantation. The TCR comes from a human donor who was either an allogeneic HSCT recipient or a stem cell or donor lymphocyte infusion donor (not recorded which). It is not recorded whose cells these are; they may come from a transplant donor. Material for sequencing was blood, either unsorted or a sorted T cell fraction (not recorded which). The chain links TRBV4-1 to TRBJ2-7; possible D gene TRBD2, 6 bases. The chain's CDR3 is CASSQGGLGEQYF. Written as DNA, the CDR3 is TGCGCCAGCAGCCAAGGGGGACTCGGGGAGCAGTACTTC.